The clone carrying this TCR beta chain was recorded many times. These data belong to a study of T cells in Graves' hyperthyroidism and ophthalmopathy. CDR1 is DFQATT, CDR2 SNEGSKA, per germline (reference sequence). The CDR3 has 14 amino acids. Between the trimmed V and J ends, which lost 5 bases and 2 bases, there was a span of 14 bases. TCR beta CDR3 region amplification was performed from RNA transcripts. TCR CDR3 regions were first amplified by RT-PCR with HTBI primers. TCRdb re-analysed the multiplex PCR reads in MiXCR, keeping a single row per CDR3 protein. In the table there are hundreds of thousands of distinct CDR3 sequences, roughly a sixth of which are singletons.

The sequencing sample was made of blood. The V gene is TRBV20-1, the J gene TRBJ2-3, with D possibly being TRBD2 (8 bases). The TCR comes from a woman aged 40 to 50 with Graves' ophthalmopathy. The CDR3 nucleotides are TGCAGTGCTCCGGGAGGGGGCAACACAGATACGCAGTATTTT. It codes for CSAPGGGNTDTQYF.